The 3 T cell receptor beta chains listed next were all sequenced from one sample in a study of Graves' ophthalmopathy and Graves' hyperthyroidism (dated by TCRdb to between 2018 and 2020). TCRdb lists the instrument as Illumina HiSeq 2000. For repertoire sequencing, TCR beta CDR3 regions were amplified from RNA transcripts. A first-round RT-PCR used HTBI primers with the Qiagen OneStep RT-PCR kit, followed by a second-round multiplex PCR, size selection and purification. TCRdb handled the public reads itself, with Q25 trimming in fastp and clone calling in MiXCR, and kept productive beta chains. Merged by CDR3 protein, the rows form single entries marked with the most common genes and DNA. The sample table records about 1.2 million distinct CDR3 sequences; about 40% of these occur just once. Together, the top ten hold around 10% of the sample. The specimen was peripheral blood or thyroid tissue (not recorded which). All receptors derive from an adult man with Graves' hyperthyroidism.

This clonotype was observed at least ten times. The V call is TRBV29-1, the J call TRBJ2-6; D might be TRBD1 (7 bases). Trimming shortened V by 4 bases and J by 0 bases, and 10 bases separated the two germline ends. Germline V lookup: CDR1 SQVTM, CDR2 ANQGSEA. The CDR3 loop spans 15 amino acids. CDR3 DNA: TGCAGCGTTGCAGGGGGAGGCTCTGGGGCCAACGTCCTGACTTTC. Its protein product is CSVAGGGSGANVLTF.

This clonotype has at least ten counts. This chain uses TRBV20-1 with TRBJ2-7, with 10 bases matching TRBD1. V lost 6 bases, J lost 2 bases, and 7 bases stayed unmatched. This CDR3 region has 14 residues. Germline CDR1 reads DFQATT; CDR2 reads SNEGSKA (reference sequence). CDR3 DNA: TGCAGTGCAATGGGACAGGGGACAACCTACGAGCAGTACTTC. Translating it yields CSAMGQGTTYEQYF.

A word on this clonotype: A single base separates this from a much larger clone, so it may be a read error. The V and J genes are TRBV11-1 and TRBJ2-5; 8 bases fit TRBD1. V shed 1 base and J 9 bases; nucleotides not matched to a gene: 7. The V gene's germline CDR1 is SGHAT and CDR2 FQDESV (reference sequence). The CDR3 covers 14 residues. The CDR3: CASSLGTGSWPQYF. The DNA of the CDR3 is TGTGCCAGCAGCTTAGGGACAGGGAGCTGGCCCCAGTACTTC.